These 11 T cell receptor beta chains were sequenced from one sample in a study of blood T cell repertoires in COVID-19. The data were produced by immunoSEQ multiplex PCR, yet TCRdb's version contains in-frame clones alone and is incomplete. In the table there are approximately 350,000 clones, around 91% of which are singletons. The source material was peripheral blood. The receptors were sampled from a woman aged 18 to 35 who had recovered from COVID-19.

The chain combines TRBV5-1 with TRBJ2-2, with TRBD1 matching over 9 bases. The germline V gene encodes CDR1 SGHRS and CDR2 YFSETQ. The junction had 4 bases not matched to a gene; V was cut back by 4 bases and J by 3 bases. The CDR3 runs 15 residues. CDR3 residues: CASSTRTGDTGELFF. CDR3 in DNA: TGCGCCAGCAGCACCCGGACAGGGGACACCGGGGAGCTGTTTTTT.

The CDR3 protein is CASSAGLAGGAYNEQFF. The CDR3 DNA sequence: TGTGCCAGCAGCGCCGGACTAGCGGGAGGTGCCTACAATGAGCAGTTCTTC. V usage is TRBV7-2 and J usage is TRBJ2-1; 14 positions agree with TRBD2. There are 17 residues in the CDR3. The junction had 5 bases not matched to a gene; V was cut back by 5 bases and J by 2 bases. Germline V gene lookup returns CDR1 SGHTA and CDR2 FQGNSA.

This chain links TRBV21-1 with TRBJ2-1; TRBD2, the D gene given by the table, was not confirmed from the DNA. TRBV21-1 is a pseudogene segment. The CDR3 spans 17 residues. CDR3 sequence reads: CASSNDPIAGQDNEQFF. DNA for the CDR3: TGTGCCAGCAGCAATGACCCTATAGCGGGTCAAGACAATGAGCAGTTCTTC.

This sequence joins TRBV28 and TRBJ1-3; no clear D. Germline CDR1 and CDR2: MDHEN and SYDVKM. The CDR3 covers 13 residues. Trimming cost V 11 bases and J 0 bases, with 11 bases left between them. The CDR3 sequence is CAGRENSGNTIYF. The CDR3 DNA follows: TGTGCCGGCCGGGAAAACTCTGGAAACACCATATATTTT.

On this clone: The sample contains more than one DNA sequence encoding this CDR3. The chain couples TRBV27 to TRBJ2-1, with D hard to call. CDR3 length: 13 residues. The germline V gene encodes CDR1 MNHEY and CDR2 SMNVEV (reference sequence). V lost 0 bases and J 7 bases, leaving 7 bases between the germline ends. The CDR3 loop reads CASSLSRANEQFF. DNA of the CDR3: TGTGCCAGCAGTTTATCTCGCGCAAATGAGCAGTTCTTC.

The chain is built from TRBV7-2 and TRBJ1-5; D may be TRBD1 (5 bases). This CDR3 is 13 amino acids long. Trimming left V 7 bases short and J 4 bases short, with 11 bases between. Germline lookup yields CDR1 SGHTA and CDR2 FQGNSA. The CDR3 region has the DNA TGTGCCAGCACACAGGACCGGAATCAGCCCCAGCATTTT. Translated, it gives CASTQDRNQPQHF.

V is TRBV5-4 and J is TRBJ2-1; tentative D call: TRBD1 (6 bases). The length of the CDR3 is 16 residues. Germline V gene sequence: CDR1 SGHNT, CDR2 YYREEE (reference sequence). V was pared by 3 bases and J by 0 bases, with 13 bases between. The CDR3 region has the DNA TGTGCCAGCAGCTCGACAACAGGGAGCTCCTACAATGAGCAGTTCTTC. It encodes CASSSTTGSSYNEQFF. Full variable domain (missing parts from reference TRBV5-4 and TRBJ2-1): ETGVTQSPTHLIKTRGQQVTLRCSSQSGHNTVSWYQQALGQGPQFIFQYYREEENGRGNFPPRFSGLQFPNYSSELNVNALELDDSALYLCASSSTTGSSYNEQFFGPGTRLTVL.

The DNA of the CDR3 is TGTGCCACCAGTGATGGCCAGGGGGTGGGACAGCCCCAGCATTTT. It translates to CATSDGQGVGQPQHF. The V call is TRBV24-1, the J call TRBJ1-5; TRBD1 agrees at 7 bases. Germline CDR1 reads KGHDR; CDR2 reads SFDVKD. The CDR3 runs 15 residues. Trimming took 3 bases from V and 7 from J; bases not matched to a gene: 8.

This clone showed up just a few times. The chain employs TRBV6-1 and TRBJ1-2; TRBD1 might be the D (6 bases). Germline V CDR1 and CDR2: MNHNS, SASEGT. The CDR3 runs 14 residues. Trimming took off 0 bases at V and 12 bases at J, with 17 bases between the two ends. The CDR3 spells CASSEAQQGRAHTF. CDR3 DNA sequence: TGTGCCAGCAGTGAAGCGCAACAGGGAAGGGCCCACACCTTC.

V and J are TRBV7-2 and TRBJ2-5; no reliable D call. Trimming took 1 base from V and 2 from J, leaving 11 bases between them. The CDR3 contains 15 residues. The V gene's germline CDR1 is SGHTA and CDR2 FQGNSA. This CDR3 reads CASSLGAGSQETQYF. The CDR3 DNA reads as TGTGCCAGCAGCTTAGGTGCAGGTTCACAAGAGACCCAGTACTTC.

This chain links TRBV7-9 with TRBJ2-1; D is unresolved. The CDR3 totals 12 residues. Germline loops: CDR1 SEHNR, CDR2 FQNEAQ (reference sequence). The V and J ends lost 5 bases and 11 bases respectively, with 13 bases between them. CDR3 nucleotides: TGTGCCAGCAGCCCCGAAAACAGTCAGCAGTTCTTC. It is translated as CASSPENSQQFF.